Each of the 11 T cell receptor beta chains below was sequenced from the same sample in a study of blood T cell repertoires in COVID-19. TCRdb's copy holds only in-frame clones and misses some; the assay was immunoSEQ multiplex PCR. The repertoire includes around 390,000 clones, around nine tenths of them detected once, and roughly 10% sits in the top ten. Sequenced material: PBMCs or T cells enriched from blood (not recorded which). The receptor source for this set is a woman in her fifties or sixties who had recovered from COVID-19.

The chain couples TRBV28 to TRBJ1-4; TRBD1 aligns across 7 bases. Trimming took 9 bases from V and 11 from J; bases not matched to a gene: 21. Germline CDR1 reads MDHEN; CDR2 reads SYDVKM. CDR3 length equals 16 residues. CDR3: CASLGQDPYTSGKLFF. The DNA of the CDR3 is TGTGCCAGTCTAGGACAGGACCCTTATACCAGCGGGAAACTGTTTTTT.

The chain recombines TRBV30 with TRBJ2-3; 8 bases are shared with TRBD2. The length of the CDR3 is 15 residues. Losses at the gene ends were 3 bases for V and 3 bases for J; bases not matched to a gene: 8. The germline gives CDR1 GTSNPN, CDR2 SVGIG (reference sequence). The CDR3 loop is CAWSTAGGQTDTQYF. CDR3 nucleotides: TGTGCCTGGAGCACCGCGGGGGGTCAGACAGATACGCAGTATTTT.

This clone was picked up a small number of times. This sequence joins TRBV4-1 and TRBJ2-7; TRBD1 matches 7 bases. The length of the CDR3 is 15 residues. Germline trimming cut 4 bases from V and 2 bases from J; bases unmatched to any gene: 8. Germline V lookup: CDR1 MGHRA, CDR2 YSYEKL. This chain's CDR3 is CASSLPGQSPYEQYF. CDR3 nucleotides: TGCGCCAGCAGCCTACCGGGACAGAGCCCCTACGAGCAGTACTTC.

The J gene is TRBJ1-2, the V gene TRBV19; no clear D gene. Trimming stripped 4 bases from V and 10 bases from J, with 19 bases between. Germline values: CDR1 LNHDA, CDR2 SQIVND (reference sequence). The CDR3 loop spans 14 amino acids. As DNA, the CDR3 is TGTGCCAGTAGTACACAAGCGGTGGCCTCCCTCTACACCTTC. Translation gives CASSTQAVASLYTF. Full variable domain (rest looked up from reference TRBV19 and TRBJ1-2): DGGITQSPKYLFRKEGQNVTLSCEQNLNHDAMYWYRQDPGQGLRLIYYSQIVNDFQKGDIAEGYSVSREKKESFPLTVTSAQKNPTAFYLCASSTQAVASLYTFGSGTRLTVV.

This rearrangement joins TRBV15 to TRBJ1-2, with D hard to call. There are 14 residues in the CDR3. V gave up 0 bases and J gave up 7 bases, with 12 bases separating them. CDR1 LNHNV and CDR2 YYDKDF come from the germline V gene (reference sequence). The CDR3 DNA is TGTGCCACCAGCAGAGATACTGTCGGGGTTGGCTACACCTTC. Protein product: CATSRDTVGVGYTF.

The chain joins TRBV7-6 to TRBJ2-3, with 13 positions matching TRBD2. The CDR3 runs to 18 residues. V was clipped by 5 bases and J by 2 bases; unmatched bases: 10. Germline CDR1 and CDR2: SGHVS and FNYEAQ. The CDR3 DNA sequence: TGTGCCAGCAGCAGAACCGGGACTAGCGGGGCCCACACAGATACGCAGTATTTT. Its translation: CASSRTGTSGAHTDTQYF.

CDR3 DNA: TGTGCCAGCAGCCAATACAGGGGGCTGTATAATTCACCCCTCCACTTT. Its protein product is CASSQYRGLYNSPLHF. The chain uses TRBV7-2 and TRBJ1-6; 9 bases line up with TRBD1. The V segment lost 5 bases and the J segment 4 bases; nucleotides outside the gene matches: 6. The CDR3 is made up of 16 amino acids. Germline CDR1 is SGHTA and CDR2 is FQGNSA.

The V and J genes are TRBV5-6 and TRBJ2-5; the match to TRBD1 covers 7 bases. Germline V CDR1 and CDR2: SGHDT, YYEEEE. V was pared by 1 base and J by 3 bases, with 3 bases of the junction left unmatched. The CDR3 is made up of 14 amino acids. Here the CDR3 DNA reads TGTGCCAGCAGCTTGAGGCAGGGGGAAGAGACCCAGTACTTC. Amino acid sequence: CASSLRQGEETQYF.

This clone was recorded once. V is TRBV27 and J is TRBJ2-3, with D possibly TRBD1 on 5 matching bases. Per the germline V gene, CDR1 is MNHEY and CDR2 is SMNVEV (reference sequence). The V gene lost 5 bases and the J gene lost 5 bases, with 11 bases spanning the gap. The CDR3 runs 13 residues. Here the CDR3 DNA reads TGTGCCAGCAGTATAAAGGGGATAGATACGCAGTATTTT. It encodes CASSIKGIDTQYF.

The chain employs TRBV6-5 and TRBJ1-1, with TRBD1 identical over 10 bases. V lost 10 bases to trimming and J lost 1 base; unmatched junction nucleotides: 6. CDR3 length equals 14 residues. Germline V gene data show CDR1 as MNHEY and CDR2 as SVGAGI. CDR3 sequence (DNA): TGTGCCACCAGACAGGGGGCTTCGAACACTGAAGCTTTCTTT. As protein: CATRQGASNTEAFF.

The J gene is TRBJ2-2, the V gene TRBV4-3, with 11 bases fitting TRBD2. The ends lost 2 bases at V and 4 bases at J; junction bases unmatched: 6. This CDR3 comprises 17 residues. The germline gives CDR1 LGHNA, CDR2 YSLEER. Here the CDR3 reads CASSQFSGGAVTGELFF. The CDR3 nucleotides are TGCGCCAGCAGCCAATTTAGCGGGGGGGCGGTCACCGGGGAGCTGTTTTTT.